This TCR beta chain emerged from a study of shared clonotypes between healthy human individuals. Study-wide context: The donors, a couple of women and a few men, were aged 18 to 49. Each donor's CD4 naive and CD4 memory cells filled three plates apiece, CD8 naive two, and CD8 memory one. General study findings and limits: Sharing across a handful of donors was seen in about 5% of naive CD4 clonotypes. Estimated richness was generally greater in naive than memory subsets.

This clone appeared a few times. Antigen unknown. Assay: immunoSEQ multiplex PCR; the TCRdb copy retains only in-frame clones and omits some. In the table there are about 1.1 million clones, about 80% of which are singletons. Trimming pared 2 bases from V and 6 bases from J, leaving 18 bases between. CDR3 length: 17 amino acids. The germline V gene encodes CDR1 SGHRS and CDR2 YFSETQ. This clonotype originated in a man aged 18 to 29 in good health. Some clones in this sample may be carry-over from other donors' samples. This chain joins TRBV5-1 and TRBJ2-6; TRBD2 might be the D (6 bases). The sample consisted of memory CD4+ T cells from PBMCs. As to subset: CD45RA-negative fraction. The CDR3 bases are TGCGCCAGCAGCTTTGCCCGGACTAATCTCGAGGCCAACGTCCTGACTTTC. Amino acids: CASSFARTNLEANVLTF.